These 26 T cell receptor beta chains were sequenced from one sample in a study of cytomegalovirus exposure and HLA in healthy donors. PCR involved 60 Vbeta and 13 Jbeta primers. Libraries were prepared by immunoSEQ multiplex PCR; TCRdb keeps only in-frame clonotypes and omits some of them. The data show 160,000 or so clones, roughly 79% seen once. The sample taken for sequencing was PBMCs. These receptors were collected from a man aged 40-55 years in good health and CMV-seronegative.

The gene calls are TRBV5-1 and TRBJ2-5; 7 positions match TRBD2. V was pared by 0 bases and J by 3 bases, with 5 bases of the junction left unmatched. The CDR3 contains 15 residues. The germline V gene encodes CDR1 SGHRS and CDR2 YFSETQ. As DNA, the CDR3 is TGCGCCAGCAGCTTGGATACAGCGGGGAAAGAGACCCAGTACTTC. It is translated as CASSLDTAGKETQYF.

The V gene is TRBV21-1, the J gene TRBJ1-2; TRBD1 is the table's D call, not checked against the DNA. TRBV21-1 is described as a pseudogene. This CDR3 is 12 amino acids long. CDR3 in amino acids: CASDQGYNGYTF. CDR3 DNA sequence: TGTGCCAGCGATCAGGGTTATAATGGCTACACCTTC.

The chain combines TRBV7-3 with TRBJ2-2; TRBD2 matches at 8 bases. Germline V gives CDR1 SGHTA, CDR2 FQGTGA. The CDR3 has 18 amino acids. V gave up 2 bases and J gave up 2 bases; unmatched junction bases: 10. DNA for the CDR3: TGTGCCAGCAGCTTAGCTATTTGGACTAGCAGTAACACCGGGGAGCTGTTTTTT. Protein: CASSLAIWTSSNTGELFF.

The V call is TRBV6-1, the J call TRBJ1-1, with 9 bases identical to TRBD1. The CDR3 is 19 residues long. J gave up 2 bases and V 2 bases, and 15 bases lay outside the gene matches. Germline V CDR1 and CDR2: MNHNS, SASEGT. CDR3 nucleotide sequence: TGTGCCAGCAGTGAAAACCCGGGACAGGGAGGAGGGAAAAACACTGAAGCTTTCTTT. This sequence encodes CASSENPGQGGGKNTEAFF.

The chain uses TRBV6-5 and TRBJ1-2; a possible D gene is TRBD1 (6 bases). The germline CDR1 and CDR2 sequences are MNHEY and SVGAGI. The CDR3 is 15 residues long. V shed 5 bases and J shed 8 bases, with 21 bases lying between them. The CDR3, as DNA: TGTGCCAGCAGTCTAAATCCGGGGCAGGGGAAGGGCTACACCTTC. Translated, it gives CASSLNPGQGKGYTF.

The gene calls are TRBV11-2 and TRBJ2-5, with 13 bases aligning to TRBD2. V gave up 5 bases and J gave up 1 base; unmatched junction bases: 7. The CDR3 consists of 17 residues. From germline, CDR1 is SGHAT and CDR2 FQNNGV. CDR3 nucleotides: TGTGCCAGCAGCCCCGGACTAGCGGGAGATATCCAAGAGACCCAGTACTTC. Translating gives CASSPGLAGDIQETQYF. Using reference TRBV11-2 and TRBJ2-5 for the parts outside the CDR3, the full variable domain is EAGVAQSPRYKIIEKRQSVAFWCNPISGHATLYWYQQILGQGPKLLIQFQNNGVVDDSQLPKDRFSAERLKGVDSTLKIQPAKLEDSAVYLCASSPGLAGDIQETQYFGPGTRLLVL.

This clone has only a few counts. V usage is TRBV5-1 and J usage is TRBJ2-3; 9 bases are shared with TRBD2. Germline loops: CDR1 SGHRS, CDR2 YFSETQ. There are 16 residues in the CDR3. The ends lost 4 bases at V and 4 bases at J; junction bases unmatched: 10. DNA for the CDR3: TGCGCCAGCAGCGGATTAGCGGGAGTTAGTTCAGATACGCAGTATTTT. It translates to CASSGLAGVSSDTQYF.

The chain's CDR3 is CATSPDRVTEAFF. As DNA, the CDR3 is TGCGCCACCTCCCCGGACAGGGTTACTGAAGCTTTCTTT. The chain employs TRBV5-1 and TRBJ1-1, with TRBD1 identical over 8 bases. With 9 bases clipped from V and 5 bases from J, the junction kept 9 bases outside the gene matches. CDR1 is SGHRS and CDR2 is YFSETQ in the germline V gene. The CDR3 loop spans 13 amino acids. Looking up the rest from reference TRBV5-1 and TRBJ1-1 gives the full variable domain: KAGVTQTPRYLIKTRGQQVTLSCSPISGHRSVSWYQQTPGQGLQFLFEYFSETQRNKGNFPGRFSGRQFSNSRSEMNVSTLELGDSALYLCATSPDRVTEAFFGQGTRLTVV.

This chain uses TRBV28 with TRBJ2-2; D is ambiguous. V shed 3 bases and J shed 4 bases, with 9 bases lying between them. Germline V gives CDR1 MDHEN, CDR2 SYDVKM. CDR3 length: 14 amino acids. CDR3 region: CASSFPRITGELFF. Written as DNA, the CDR3 is TGTGCCAGCAGTTTTCCCAGAATCACCGGGGAGCTGTTTTTT.

The gene calls are TRBV12-1 and TRBJ2-7; the table gives TRBD2 as D, unverified against the DNA. TRBV12-1 is a documented pseudogene. The CDR3 is 14 amino acids. The DNA of the CDR3 is TGTGCCAGCAGCTTGAGAGGGGACTCCTACGAGCAGTACGTC. It codes for CASSLRGDSYEQYV.

V is TRBV6-6 and J is TRBJ2-1; the match to TRBD2 covers 12 bases. J gave up 3 bases and V 6 bases, and 3 bases lay outside the gene matches. The CDR3 length is 15 residues. Germline CDR1 and CDR2: MNHNY and SVGAGI (reference sequence). Here the CDR3 DNA reads TGTGCCAGCAGCTTGGGACTAGCGGGCTACAATGAGCAGTTCTTC. As protein: CASSLGLAGYNEQFF.

The chain carries TRBV7-8 and TRBJ2-7, with a tentative D call TRBD2 (6 bases). The CDR3 is made up of 17 amino acids. Trimming left V 8 bases short and J 4 bases short, with 27 bases between. From germline, CDR1 is SGHVS and CDR2 FQNEAQ. This CDR3 is CASLGGVRVVGSYEQYF. The CDR3 region has the DNA TGTGCCAGCCTGGGAGGCGTCCGCGTGGTAGGGAGTTACGAGCAGTACTTC.

This sequence joins TRBV10-2 and TRBJ2-7; 7 bases align to TRBD2. Germline assignment: CDR1 WSHSY and CDR2 SAAADI. The V and J ends lost 7 bases and 0 bases, in that order; junction bases with no gene match: 12. The CDR3 totals 16 residues. The CDR3 sequence: CASTQALSSGSYEQYF. CDR3 nucleotides: TGCGCCAGCACCCAAGCCCTTTCTAGCGGCTCCTACGAGCAGTACTTC.

This rearrangement joins TRBV7-8 to TRBJ2-5; TRBD2 agrees at 10 bases. The CDR3 loop spans 16 amino acids. Trimming at V came to 4 bases and at J to 4 bases, leaving 9 bases not matched to a gene. Germline loops: CDR1 SGHVS, CDR2 FQNEAQ. The CDR3 nucleotides are TGTGCCAGCAGCTCGCAGGCCGCTAGCGGGAGAGAGACCCAGTACTTC. Translated: CASSSQAASGRETQYF.

The chain employs TRBV7-3 and TRBJ2-3; tentative D call: TRBD1 (6 bases). The CDR3 contains 15 residues. Germline CDR1 reads SGHTA; CDR2 reads FQGTGA. The V end lost 5 bases, the J end lost 0 bases, and 12 bases lay between the germline ends. The CDR3 loop is CASSPLGQSTDTQYF. Here the CDR3 DNA reads TGTGCCAGCAGCCCCCTCGGACAGAGCACAGATACGCAGTATTTT.

The chain is built from TRBV7-9 and TRBJ1-1; D unclear. CDR3 length: 13 residues. Germline assignment: CDR1 SEHNR and CDR2 FQNEAQ (reference sequence). Trimming removed 7 bases at V and 1 base at J, with 10 bases between. The CDR3 here is CASTRGGNTEAFF. CDR3 sequence (DNA): TGTGCCAGCACCCGAGGAGGGAACACTGAAGCTTTCTTT.

The chain joins TRBV9 to TRBJ1-2; D uncertain. V was clipped by 2 bases and J by 3 bases, with 11 bases between them. Germline CDR1 reads SGDLS; CDR2 reads YYNGEE. This CDR3 is 14 amino acids long. The CDR3 coding sequence is TGTGCCAGCAGCGTCGATACTGATTACTATGGCTACACCTTC. This gives the protein CASSVDTDYYGYTF.

V is TRBV6-1 and J is TRBJ2-1, with TRBD2 matching over 8 bases. The germline V gene has CDR1 MNHNS and CDR2 SASEGT. Germline trimming cut 3 bases from V and 10 bases from J; bases unmatched to any gene: 5. This CDR3 contains 13 residues. The CDR3 here is CASSDILAAEQFF. In DNA, the CDR3 is TGTGCCAGCAGTGACATACTAGCGGCAGAGCAGTTCTTC.

A remark on this clone: The same CDR3 can be traced to other DNA sequences in this sample. The gene calls are TRBV7-9 and TRBJ1-1; D is unclear. The CDR3 consists of 12 residues. With 3 bases removed from V and 8 bases from J, the gap between germline ends came to 10 bases. The V gene's germline CDR1 is SEHNR and CDR2 FQNEAQ (reference sequence). This chain's CDR3 is CASSFWAKEAFF. CDR3 bases: TGTGCCAGCAGCTTTTGGGCGAAAGAAGCTTTCTTT.

The V call is TRBV19, the J call TRBJ1-1; D is unclear. Trimming shortened V by 5 bases and J by 3 bases, and 16 bases separated the two germline ends. The CDR3 is 15 amino acids. The germline gives CDR1 LNHDA, CDR2 SQIVND (reference sequence). The CDR3 coding sequence is TGTGCCAGTAGTCTAGGAGGTCAAACGGACACTGAAGCTTTCTTT. Protein: CASSLGGQTDTEAFF.

As regards this clone: At one boundary the junction diverges from the germline segment, which might be a read error. The chain couples TRBV4-1 to TRBJ2-5, with a weak D call TRBD1 (6 bases). The CDR3 runs 17 residues. Germline loops: CDR1 MGHRA, CDR2 YSYEKL. As DNA, the CDR3 is TGCGCCAGCAGCCGACTACCGGGACATAATGTTCAAGGGACCCAGTACTTC. This gives the protein CASSRLPGHNVQGTQYF.

The gene calls are TRBV5-4 and TRBJ2-3; 9 bases map to TRBD1. The CDR3 contains 15 residues. Trimming cost V 4 bases and J 5 bases; bases outside gene matches: 8. The germline gives CDR1 SGHNT, CDR2 YYREEE (reference sequence). This CDR3 is CASSTRTGVGDTQYF. The CDR3 DNA is TGTGCCAGCAGCACCCGGACAGGGGTGGGAGATACGCAGTATTTT. Looking up the rest from reference TRBV5-4 and TRBJ2-3 gives the full variable domain: ETGVTQSPTHLIKTRGQQVTLRCSSQSGHNTVSWYQQALGQGPQFIFQYYREEENGRGNFPPRFSGLQFPNYSSELNVNALELDDSALYLCASSTRTGVGDTQYFGPGTRLTVL.

The V gene is TRBV7-2, the J gene TRBJ2-5; 13 bases are shared with TRBD2. The CDR3 runs 18 residues. With 5 bases clipped from V and 5 bases from J, the junction kept 14 bases outside the gene matches. Germline CDR1 and CDR2: SGHTA and FQGNSA. The CDR3 sequence: CASSRGLAGPSGGETQYF. CDR3 sequence (DNA): TGTGCCAGCAGCCGGGGACTAGCGGGACCATCCGGTGGGGAGACCCAGTACTTC.

The chain uses TRBV28 and TRBJ1-4; D perhaps matches TRBD1 (5 bases). Germline CDR1 MDHEN, CDR2 SYDVKM. The CDR3 is made up of 14 amino acids. Trimming pared 6 bases from V and 5 bases from J, leaving 13 bases between. CDR3 nucleotide sequence: TGTGCCAGCAGACGGGACGGGAGGAATGAAAAACTGTTTTTT. As protein: CASRRDGRNEKLFF.

The chain combines TRBV7-2 with TRBJ1-2; 7 bases line up with TRBD1. This CDR3 is built from 14 residues. V was clipped by 5 bases and J by 6 bases; unmatched bases: 9. Germline V gene lookup returns CDR1 SGHTA and CDR2 FQGNSA. CDR3 loop: CASSVTRQGDGYTF. CDR3 DNA: TGTGCCAGCAGCGTGACCCGACAGGGAGATGGCTACACCTTC.

The V call is TRBV5-1, the J call TRBJ2-2; 8 bases fit TRBD2. V shed 4 bases and J 6 bases; nucleotides not matched to a gene: 11. The CDR3 extends over 16 amino acids. The germline gives CDR1 SGHRS, CDR2 YFSETQ. CDR3 in amino acids: CASSVETGRAPGELFF. For the CDR3, the DNA is TGCGCCAGCAGCGTGGAGACCGGGAGGGCCCCCGGGGAGCTGTTTTTT.